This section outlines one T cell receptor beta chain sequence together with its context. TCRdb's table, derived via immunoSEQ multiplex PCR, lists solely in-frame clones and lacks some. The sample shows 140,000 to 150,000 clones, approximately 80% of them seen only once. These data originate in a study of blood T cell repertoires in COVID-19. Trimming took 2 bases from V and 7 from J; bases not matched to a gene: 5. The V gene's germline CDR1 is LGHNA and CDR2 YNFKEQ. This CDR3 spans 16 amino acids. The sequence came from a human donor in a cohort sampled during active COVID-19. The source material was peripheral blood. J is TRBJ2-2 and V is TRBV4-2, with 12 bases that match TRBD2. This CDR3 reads CASSQLAGGPIGELFF. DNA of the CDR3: TGTGCCAGCAGCCAACTAGCGGGGGGGCCGATCGGGGAGCTGTTTTTT.